A single sample is the source of the 2 T cell receptor beta chains below, sequenced in a study of blood T cell repertoires in COVID-19. Clones were read by immunoSEQ multiplex PCR, and TCRdb kept only the in-frame ones, dropping some. Of 200,000 to 250,000 clones detected, about 78% appear once; the ten largest clones hold about 7%. What was sequenced was peripheral blood. The source of these receptors is a woman between 70 and 85 years old with acute or convalescent COVID-19.

J is TRBJ2-3 and V is TRBV7-2, with 8 bases lining up with TRBD2. V dropped 3 bases and J dropped 4; count of bases not matched to a gene: 9. This CDR3 has 16 residues. Germline V gene sequence: CDR1 SGHTA, CDR2 FQGNSA. The CDR3 loop reads CASSFNGRADSDTQYF. CDR3 DNA sequence: TGTGCCAGCAGCTTCAACGGGAGGGCGGATTCAGATACGCAGTATTTT. The full variable domain, completed using reference TRBV7-2 and TRBJ2-3, is GAGVSQSPSNKVTEKGKDVELRCDPISGHTALYWYRQSLGQGLEFLIYFQGNSAPDKSGLPSDRFSAERTGGSVSTLTIQRTQQEDSAVYLCASSFNGRADSDTQYFGPGTRLTVL.

This clone was counted between two and nine times. The chain links TRBV2 to TRBJ2-2, with D perhaps matching TRBD2 (7 bases). Germline V CDR1 and CDR2: SNHLY, FYNNEI. V lost 8 bases, J lost 5 bases, and 15 bases lay in between. The CDR3 has 14 residues. CDR3 nucleotides: TGTGCCAGCGGCCGGGGGGCTGGAACCGGGGAGCTGTTTTTT. Translated: CASGRGAGTGELFF.